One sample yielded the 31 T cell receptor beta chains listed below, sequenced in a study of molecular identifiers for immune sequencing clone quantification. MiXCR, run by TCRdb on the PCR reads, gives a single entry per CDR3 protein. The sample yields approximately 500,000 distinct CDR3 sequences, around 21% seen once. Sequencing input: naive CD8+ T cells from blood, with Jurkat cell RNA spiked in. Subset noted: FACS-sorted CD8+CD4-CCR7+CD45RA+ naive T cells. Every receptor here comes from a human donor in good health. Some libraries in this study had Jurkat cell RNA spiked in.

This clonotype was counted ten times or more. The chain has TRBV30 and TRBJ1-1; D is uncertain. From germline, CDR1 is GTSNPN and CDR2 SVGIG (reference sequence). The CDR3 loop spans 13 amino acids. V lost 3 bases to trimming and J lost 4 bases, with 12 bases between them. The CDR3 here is CAWRSRMGTEAFF. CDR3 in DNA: TGTGCCTGGAGGTCCCGGATGGGCACTGAAGCTTTCTTT.

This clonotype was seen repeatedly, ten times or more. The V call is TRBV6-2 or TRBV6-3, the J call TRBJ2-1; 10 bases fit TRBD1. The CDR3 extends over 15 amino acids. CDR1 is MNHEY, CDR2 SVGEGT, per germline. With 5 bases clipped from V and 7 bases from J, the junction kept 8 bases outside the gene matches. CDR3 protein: CASSAGQGSGNEQFF. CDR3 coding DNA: TGTGCCAGCAGTGCGGGACAGGGGTCGGGAAATGAGCAGTTCTTC.

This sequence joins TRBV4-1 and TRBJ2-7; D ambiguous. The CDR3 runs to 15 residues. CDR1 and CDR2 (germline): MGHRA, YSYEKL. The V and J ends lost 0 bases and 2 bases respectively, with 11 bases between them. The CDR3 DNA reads TGCGCCAGCAGCCAAGAGGTGACAATTACCTACGAGCAGTACTTC. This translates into CASSQEVTITYEQYF.

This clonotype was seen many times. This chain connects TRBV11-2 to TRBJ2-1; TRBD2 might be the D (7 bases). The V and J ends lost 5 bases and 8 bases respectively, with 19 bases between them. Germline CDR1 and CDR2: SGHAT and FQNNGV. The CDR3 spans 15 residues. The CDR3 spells CASSPVSGGGYEQFF. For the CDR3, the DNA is TGTGCCAGCAGCCCGGTTTCTGGCGGGGGCTATGAGCAGTTCTTC.

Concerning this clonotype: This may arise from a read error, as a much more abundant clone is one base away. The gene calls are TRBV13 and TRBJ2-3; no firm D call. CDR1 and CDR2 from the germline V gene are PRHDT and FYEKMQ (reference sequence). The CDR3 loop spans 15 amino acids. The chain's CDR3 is CASSLATQGTDTRYF. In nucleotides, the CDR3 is TGTGCCAGCAGCTTAGCGACACAAGGCACAGATACGCGGTATTTT. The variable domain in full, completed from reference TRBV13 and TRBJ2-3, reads AAGVIQSPRHLIKEKRETATLKCYPIPRHDTVYWYQQGPGQDPQFLISFYEKMQSDKGSIPDRFSAQQFSDYHSELNMSSLELGDSALYFCASSLATQGTDTRYFGPGTRLTVL.

This CDR3 is CASSLQGFGSPLHF. DNA for the CDR3: TGTGCCAGCAGCCTGCAGGGGTTCGGTTCACCCCTCCACTTT. The chain has TRBV2 and TRBJ1-6; tentatively, D is TRBD1 (6 bases). In germline, CDR1 is SNHLY, CDR2 FYNNEI. This CDR3 is 14 amino acids long. V was cut by 6 bases and J by 9 bases, with 15 bases left in between.

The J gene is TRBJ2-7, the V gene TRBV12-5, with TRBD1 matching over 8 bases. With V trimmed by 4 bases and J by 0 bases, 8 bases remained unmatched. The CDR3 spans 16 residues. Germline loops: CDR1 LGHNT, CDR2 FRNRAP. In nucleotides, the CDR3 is TGTGCTAGTGGTTGGCTAACAGGGGGAAGCTCCTACGAGCAGTACTTC. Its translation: CASGWLTGGSSYEQYF.

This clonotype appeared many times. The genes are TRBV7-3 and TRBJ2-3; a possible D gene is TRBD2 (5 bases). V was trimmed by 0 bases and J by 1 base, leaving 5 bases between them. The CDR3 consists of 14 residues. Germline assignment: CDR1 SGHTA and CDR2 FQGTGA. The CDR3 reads CASSLTGGTDTQYF. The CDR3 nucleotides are TGTGCCAGCAGCTTAACCGGGGGCACAGATACGCAGTATTTT. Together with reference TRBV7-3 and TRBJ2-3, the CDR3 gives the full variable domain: GAGVSQTPSNKVTEKGKYVELRCDPISGHTALYWYRQSLGQGPEFLIYFQGTGAADDSGLPNDRFFAVRPEGSVSTLKIQRTERGDSAVYLCASSLTGGTDTQYFGPGTRLTVL.

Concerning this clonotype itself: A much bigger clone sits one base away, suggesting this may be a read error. Written as DNA, the CDR3 is TGTGCCAGCAGTTCTCCCCAGCGGGCCGTCAATCAGCCCCAGCATTTT. Translating gives CASSSPQRAVNQPQHF. The chain joins TRBV27 to TRBJ1-5; D call uncertain. The CDR3 consists of 16 residues. Trimming removed 4 bases from V and 3 bases from J, with 16 bases in between. In germline, CDR1 is MNHEY, CDR2 SMNVEV (reference sequence).

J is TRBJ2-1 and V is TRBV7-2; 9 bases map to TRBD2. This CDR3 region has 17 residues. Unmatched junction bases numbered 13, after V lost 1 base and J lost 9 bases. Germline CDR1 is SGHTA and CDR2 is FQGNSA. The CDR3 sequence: CASSLEAGGIFGGEQFF. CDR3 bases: TGTGCCAGCAGCTTAGAAGCGGGGGGTATATTTGGGGGTGAGCAGTTCTTC.

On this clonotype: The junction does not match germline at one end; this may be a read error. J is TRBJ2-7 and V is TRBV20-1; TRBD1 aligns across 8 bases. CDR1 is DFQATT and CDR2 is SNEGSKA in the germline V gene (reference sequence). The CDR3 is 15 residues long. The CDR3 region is CSVREGTGLSYEQYF. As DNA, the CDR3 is TGCAGTGTTAGAGAGGGGACAGGCCTTTCCTACGAGCAGTACTTC.

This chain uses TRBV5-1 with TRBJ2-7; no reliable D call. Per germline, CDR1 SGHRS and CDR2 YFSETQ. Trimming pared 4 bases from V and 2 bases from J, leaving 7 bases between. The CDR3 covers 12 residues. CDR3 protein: CASSPDTYEQYF. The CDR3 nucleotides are TGCGCCAGCAGCCCCGACACCTACGAGCAGTACTTC.

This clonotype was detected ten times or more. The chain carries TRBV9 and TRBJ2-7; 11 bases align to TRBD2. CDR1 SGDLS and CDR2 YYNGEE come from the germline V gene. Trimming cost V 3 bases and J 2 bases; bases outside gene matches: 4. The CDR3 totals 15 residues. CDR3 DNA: TGTGCCAGCAGCGCCGGGACTAGCGGAGCCTACGAGCAGTACTTC. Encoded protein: CASSAGTSGAYEQYF.

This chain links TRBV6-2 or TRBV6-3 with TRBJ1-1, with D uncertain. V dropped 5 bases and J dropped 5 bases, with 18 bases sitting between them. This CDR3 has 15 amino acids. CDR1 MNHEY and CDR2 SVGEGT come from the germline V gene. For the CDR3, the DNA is TGTGCCAGCAGTATGGACGCCCTCCGAGGGACTGAAGCTTTCTTT. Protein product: CASSMDALRGTEAFF.

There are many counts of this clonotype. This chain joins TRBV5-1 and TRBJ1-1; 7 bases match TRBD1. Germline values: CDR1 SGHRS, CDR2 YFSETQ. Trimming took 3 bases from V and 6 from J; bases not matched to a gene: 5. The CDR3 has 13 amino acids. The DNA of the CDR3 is TGCGCCAGCAGCTGGGGACAGAGCCCTGAAGCTTTCTTT. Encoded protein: CASSWGQSPEAFF.

The CDR3 DNA reads TGTGCCAGCAGTGAATTGGTCTTTGAAGCTTTCTTT. This encodes CASSELVFEAFF. This chain uses TRBV25-1 with TRBJ1-1; no firm D call. V lost 1 base and J 7 bases, leaving 7 bases between the germline ends. The CDR3 totals 12 residues. CDR1 and CDR2 from the germline V gene are MGHDK and SYGVNS.

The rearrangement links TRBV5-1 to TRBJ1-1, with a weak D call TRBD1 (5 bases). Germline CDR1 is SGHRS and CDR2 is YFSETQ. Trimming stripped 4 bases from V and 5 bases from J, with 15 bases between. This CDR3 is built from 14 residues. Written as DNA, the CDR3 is TGCGCCAGCAGCATAGGAGAGGGGTATACTGAAGCTTTCTTT. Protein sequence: CASSIGEGYTEAFF.

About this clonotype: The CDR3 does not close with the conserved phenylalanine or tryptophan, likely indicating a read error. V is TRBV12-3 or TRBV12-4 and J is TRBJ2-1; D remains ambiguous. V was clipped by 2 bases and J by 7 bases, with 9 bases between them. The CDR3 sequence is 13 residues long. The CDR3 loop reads CASSLLIENEQFS. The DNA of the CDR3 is TGTGCCAGCAGTTTATTGATTGAAAATGAGCAGTTCTCC.

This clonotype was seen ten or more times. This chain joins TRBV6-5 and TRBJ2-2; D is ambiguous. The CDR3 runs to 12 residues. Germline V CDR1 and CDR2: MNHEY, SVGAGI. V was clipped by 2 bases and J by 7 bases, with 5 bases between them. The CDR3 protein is CASSYLGGELFF. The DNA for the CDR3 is TGTGCCAGCAGTTACCTGGGCGGGGAGCTGTTTTTT.

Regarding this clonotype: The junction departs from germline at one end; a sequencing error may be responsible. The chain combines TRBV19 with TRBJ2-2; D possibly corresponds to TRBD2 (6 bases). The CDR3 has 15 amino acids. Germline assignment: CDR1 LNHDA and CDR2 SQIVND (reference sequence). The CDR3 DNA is TGTGTCAGTAGTCCCCTTCAGGGAGGCACCGGGGAGCTGTTTTTT. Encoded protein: CVSSPLQGGTGELFF. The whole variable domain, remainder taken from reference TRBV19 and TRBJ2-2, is DGGITQSPKYLFRKEGQNVTLSCEQNLNHDAMYWYRQDPGQGLRLIYYSQIVNDFQKGDIAEGYSVSREKKESFPLTVTSAQKNPTAFYLCVSSPLQGGTGELFFGEGSRLTVL.

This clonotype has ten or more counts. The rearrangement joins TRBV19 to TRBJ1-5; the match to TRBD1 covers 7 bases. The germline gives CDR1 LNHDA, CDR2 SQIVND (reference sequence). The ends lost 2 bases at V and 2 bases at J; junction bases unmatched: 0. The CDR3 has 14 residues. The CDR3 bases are TGTGCCAGTAGTATAACAGGGGGCAATCAGCCCCAGCATTTT. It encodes CASSITGGNQPQHF.

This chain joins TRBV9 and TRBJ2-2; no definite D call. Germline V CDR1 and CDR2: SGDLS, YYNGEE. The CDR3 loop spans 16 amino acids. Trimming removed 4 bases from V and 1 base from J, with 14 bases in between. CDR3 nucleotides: TGTGCCAGCAGCTTACCGACTGGTGGGAACACCGGGGAGCTGTTTTTT. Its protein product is CASSLPTGGNTGELFF.

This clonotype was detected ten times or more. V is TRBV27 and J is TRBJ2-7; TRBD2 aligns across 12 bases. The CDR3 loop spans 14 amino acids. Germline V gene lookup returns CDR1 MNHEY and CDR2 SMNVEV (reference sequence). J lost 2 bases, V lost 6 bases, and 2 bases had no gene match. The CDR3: CASSRLAGAYEQYF. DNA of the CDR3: TGTGCCAGCAGCCGACTAGCGGGGGCCTACGAGCAGTACTTC.

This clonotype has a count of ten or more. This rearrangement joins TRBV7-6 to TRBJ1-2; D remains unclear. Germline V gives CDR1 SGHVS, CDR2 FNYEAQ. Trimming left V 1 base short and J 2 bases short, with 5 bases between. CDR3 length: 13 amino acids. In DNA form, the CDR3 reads TGTGCCAGCAGCTTAGGGGAGAACTATGGCTACACCTTC. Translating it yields CASSLGENYGYTF.

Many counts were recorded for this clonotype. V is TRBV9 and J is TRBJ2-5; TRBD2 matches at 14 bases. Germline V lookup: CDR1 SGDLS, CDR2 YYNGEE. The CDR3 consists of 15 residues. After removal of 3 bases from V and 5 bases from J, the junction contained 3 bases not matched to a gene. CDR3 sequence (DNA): TGTGCCAGCAGCGGGGGACTAGCGGGAGCTGAGACCCAGTACTTC. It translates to CASSGGLAGAETQYF. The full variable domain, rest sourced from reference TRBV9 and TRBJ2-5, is DSGVTQTPKHLITATGQRVTLRCSPRSGDLSVYWYQQSLDQGLQFLIQYYNGEERAKGNILERFSAQQFPDLHSELNLSSLELGDSALYFCASSGGLAGAETQYFGPGTRLLVL.

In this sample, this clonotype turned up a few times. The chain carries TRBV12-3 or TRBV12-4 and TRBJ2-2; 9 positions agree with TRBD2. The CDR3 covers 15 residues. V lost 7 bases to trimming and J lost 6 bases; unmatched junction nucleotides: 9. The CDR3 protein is CASIPEAGGSGELFF. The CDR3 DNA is TGTGCCAGCATCCCCGAAGCGGGAGGTTCCGGGGAGCTGTTTTTT.

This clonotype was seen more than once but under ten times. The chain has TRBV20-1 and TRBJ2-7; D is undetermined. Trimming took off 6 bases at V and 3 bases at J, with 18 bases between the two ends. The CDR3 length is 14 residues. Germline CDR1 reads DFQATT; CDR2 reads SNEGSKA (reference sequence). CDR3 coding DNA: TGCAGTGCCCACAACCTCTACTCCGGCTACGAGCAGTACTTC. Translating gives CSAHNLYSGYEQYF.

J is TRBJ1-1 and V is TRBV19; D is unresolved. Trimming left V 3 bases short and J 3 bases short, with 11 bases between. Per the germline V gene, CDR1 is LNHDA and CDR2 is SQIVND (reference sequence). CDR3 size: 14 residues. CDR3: CASSMEGTHTEAFF. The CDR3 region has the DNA TGTGCCAGTAGTATGGAGGGTACTCACACTGAAGCTTTCTTT.

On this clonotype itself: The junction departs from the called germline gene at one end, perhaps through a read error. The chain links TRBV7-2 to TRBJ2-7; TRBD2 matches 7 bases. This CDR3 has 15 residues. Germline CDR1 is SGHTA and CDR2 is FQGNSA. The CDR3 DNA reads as TGTGCCAGCAACTTAGATGCGGGAGCCCCCTACGAGCAGTACTTC. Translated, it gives CASNLDAGAPYEQYF.

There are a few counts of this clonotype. In nucleotides, the CDR3 is TGCAGTGCTAGAGATGTACTAGCGGGGCAAGAGACCCAGTACTTC. Amino acid sequence: CSARDVLAGQETQYF. The chain employs TRBV20-1 and TRBJ2-5, with 10 nucleotides matching TRBD2. Trimming removed 0 bases from V and 2 bases from J; junction bases left unmatched: 3. Germline lookup yields CDR1 DFQATT and CDR2 SNEGSKA (reference sequence). The CDR3 has 15 amino acids.

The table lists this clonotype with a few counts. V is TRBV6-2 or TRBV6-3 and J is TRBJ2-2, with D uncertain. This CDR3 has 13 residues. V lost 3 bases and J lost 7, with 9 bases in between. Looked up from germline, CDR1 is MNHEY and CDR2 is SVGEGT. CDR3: CASSYRLNGELFF. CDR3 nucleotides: TGTGCCAGCAGTTATAGGTTGAACGGGGAGCTGTTTTTT.